A single sample is the source of the 31 T cell receptor beta chains below, sequenced in a study of blood T cell repertoires in COVID-19. The protocol was immunoSEQ multiplex PCR, while the TCRdb copy is restricted to in-frame clones and leaves out a portion. The sample holds fewer than 350,000 clones, around 88% seen once. The material sequenced was peripheral blood. The origin of the receptors is a man aged 40-49 years with acute or convalescent COVID-19.

This clone was detected a few times. The chain carries TRBV18 and TRBJ1-2, with 7 bases identical to TRBD1. V shed 0 bases and J 0 bases; nucleotides not matched to a gene: 7. CDR1 is KGHSH, CDR2 LQKENI, per germline. This CDR3 has 17 residues. The CDR3 coding sequence is TGTGCCAGCTCACCACCCCTCGGTCAGGGGGCTAACTATGGCTACACCTTC. Translation: CASSPPLGQGANYGYTF.

This clone was observed a single time. V gene TRBV5-1 combines with J gene TRBJ2-7, with a weak D call TRBD1 (6 bases). Germline assignment: CDR1 SGHRS and CDR2 YFSETQ. The V end was cut by 5 bases, the J end by 4 bases, with 7 bases between. The CDR3 contains 11 residues. This CDR3 reads CASRGQYEQYF. The CDR3 coding sequence is TGCGCCAGCAGAGGACAGTACGAGCAGTACTTC.

The V and J genes are TRBV30 and TRBJ1-5; D not resolved. The CDR3 is 12 amino acids. V lost 0 bases and J lost 5, with 5 bases in between. Germline CDR1 is GTSNPN and CDR2 is SVGIG (reference sequence). The DNA for the CDR3 is TGTGCCTGGAGTGTACGGGATCAGCCCCAGCATTTT. Protein: CAWSVRDQPQHF.

This clone has a handful of counts. The J gene is TRBJ1-4, the V gene TRBV5-5; D perhaps matches TRBD1 (5 bases). The germline V and J ends were trimmed by 1 base and 7 bases, with 14 bases remaining between them. Germline V gene lookup returns CDR1 SGHKS and CDR2 YYEKEE (reference sequence). This CDR3 is 15 amino acids long. The CDR3 bases are TGTGCCAGCAGCTTGAAGTCCCAGGGCGGTGAAAAACTGTTTTTT. As protein: CASSLKSQGGEKLFF.

The chain couples TRBV19 to TRBJ2-1, with D perhaps matching TRBD2 (5 bases). The CDR3 is made up of 14 amino acids. V shed 6 bases and J shed 6 bases, with 15 bases lying between them. Per germline, CDR1 LNHDA and CDR2 SQIVND (reference sequence). CDR3 protein: CASRAEGMGNEQFF. The CDR3 nucleotides are TGTGCCAGTAGAGCAGAGGGAATGGGCAATGAGCAGTTCTTC.

The rearrangement joins TRBV19 to TRBJ2-1; TRBD2 might be the D (6 bases). V lost 7 bases and J lost 9, with 22 bases in between. Germline V lookup: CDR1 LNHDA, CDR2 SQIVND (reference sequence). The CDR3 covers 15 residues. As DNA, the CDR3 is TGTGCCAGTATAAGGGATAGCGGCTGGGTCGGTGAGCAGTTCTTC. Translation gives CASIRDSGWVGEQFF.

The chain has TRBV10-3 and TRBJ1-2, with D perhaps matching TRBD1 (6 bases). The CDR3 has 13 residues. CDR1 and CDR2 (germline): ENHRY, SYGVKD. Trimming left V 8 bases short and J 2 bases short, with 12 bases between. CDR3 DNA: TGTGCCATCCCATCCCAGGGGAACTATGGCTACACCTTC. Translated, it gives CAIPSQGNYGYTF.

This chain uses TRBV12-3 or TRBV12-4 with TRBJ1-2; TRBD1 aligns across 7 bases. V lost 6 bases and J lost 8; bases outside the gene matches: 9. The CDR3 has 13 residues. In nucleotides, the CDR3 is TGTGCCAGCAGCCGTACAGGGGAGGAGGGCTACACCTTC. This translates into CASSRTGEEGYTF.

The genes are TRBV19 and TRBJ1-2; D gene unclear. V was clipped by 3 bases and J by 7 bases, with 12 bases between them. The CDR3 consists of 13 residues. Germline values: CDR1 LNHDA, CDR2 SQIVND (reference sequence). This CDR3 reads CASSIVLGGGYTF. DNA for the CDR3: TGTGCCAGTAGTATTGTTCTGGGAGGTGGCTACACCTTC.

As DNA, the CDR3 is TGTGCCAGCAGCTTAGAACCCGGCGGGACAGGGGATTCACCCCTCCACTTT. Translation: CASSLEPGGTGDSPLHF. The rearrangement uses TRBV7-6 and TRBJ1-6, with 10 nucleotides matching TRBD1. Germline lookup yields CDR1 SGHVS and CDR2 FNYEAQ. V was pared by 1 base and J by 8 bases, with 8 bases of the junction left unmatched. The CDR3 totals 17 residues.

This chain connects TRBV11-2 to TRBJ1-1; no reliable D call. V gave up 1 base and J gave up 3 bases, with 9 bases separating them. The CDR3 has 14 residues. Germline-derived CDR1 and CDR2 are SGHAT and FQNNGV. The CDR3 DNA follows: TGTGCCAGCAGCTTAGGAGACACATACACTGAAGCTTTCTTT. Encoded protein: CASSLGDTYTEAFF.

The chain couples TRBV29-1 to TRBJ2-3; 9 bases are shared with TRBD1. V shed 3 bases, J shed 4 bases, and the junction held 8 bases outside the gene matches. The germline V gene has CDR1 SQVTM and CDR2 ANQGSEA. CDR3 length: 15 amino acids. The CDR3 DNA is TGCAGCGTTGACACCGACAGGACAGGGGCAGATACGCAGTATTTT. It encodes CSVDTDRTGADTQYF.

The J gene is TRBJ1-5, the V gene TRBV28; tentatively, D is TRBD1 (5 bases). The CDR3 is made up of 13 amino acids. The V end lost 4 bases, the J end lost 9 bases, and 13 bases lay between the germline ends. Germline V CDR1 and CDR2: MDHEN, SYDVKM. CDR3 in amino acids: CASSSGGGRPQHF. The CDR3 DNA reads as TGTGCCAGCAGTTCCGGGGGAGGGAGGCCCCAGCATTTT.

The rearrangement links TRBV12-5 to TRBJ1-5; D possibly corresponds to TRBD1 (6 bases). The CDR3 runs to 15 residues. Trimming took off 4 bases at V and 5 bases at J, with 15 bases between the two ends. Germline V gives CDR1 LGHNT, CDR2 FRNRAP. In DNA form, the CDR3 reads TGTGCTAGTGGTTGGGGCACAGGGCAAGATCAGCCCCAGCATTTT. Its translation: CASGWGTGQDQPQHF.

This clone was seen once. The V and J genes are TRBV13 and TRBJ2-3; no clear D. This CDR3 spans 15 amino acids. Trimming stripped 5 bases from V and 1 base from J, with 13 bases between. Germline-derived CDR1 and CDR2 are PRHDT and FYEKMQ (reference sequence). CDR3 in DNA: TGTGCCAGCAGCCCCCGACGGGTCCGCACAGATACGCAGTATTTT. This gives the protein CASSPRRVRTDTQYF.

The chain joins TRBV5-4 to TRBJ1-2; 7 bases align to TRBD1. The CDR3 is made up of 14 amino acids. Germline V CDR1 and CDR2: SGHNT, YYREEE (reference sequence). V was clipped by 4 bases and J by 3 bases; unmatched bases: 6. CDR3 sequence: CASSREGAHYGYTF. CDR3 coding DNA: TGTGCCAGCAGCCGGGAGGGGGCGCACTATGGCTACACCTTC.

The rearrangement joins TRBV5-4 to TRBJ2-1; 7 bases match TRBD1. This CDR3 comprises 14 residues. J lost 9 bases, V lost 4 bases, and 10 bases had no gene match. Germline V lookup: CDR1 SGHNT, CDR2 YYREEE (reference sequence). The CDR3 bases are TGTGCCAGCAGCCCCGGGACAGTGATGGGTGAGCAGTTCTTC. Translation: CASSPGTVMGEQFF.

The chain couples TRBV19 to TRBJ2-4; 9 positions match TRBD1. V dropped 5 bases and J dropped 3; count of bases not matched to a gene: 8. This CDR3 has 16 residues. From germline, CDR1 is LNHDA and CDR2 SQIVND (reference sequence). This CDR3 reads CASSGDRGVIKNIQYF. CDR3 coding DNA: TGTGCCAGTAGTGGCGACAGGGGGGTAATCAAAAACATTCAGTACTTC. Full variable domain (outside the CDR3, taken from reference TRBV19 and TRBJ2-4): DGGITQSPKYLFRKEGQNVTLSCEQNLNHDAMYWYRQDPGQGLRLIYYSQIVNDFQKGDIAEGYSVSREKKESFPLTVTSAQKNPTAFYLCASSGDRGVIKNIQYFGAGTRLSVL.

V and J are TRBV5-1 and TRBJ2-1, with 7 bases identical to TRBD1. CDR1 SGHRS and CDR2 YFSETQ come from the germline V gene. V shed 2 bases, J shed 7 bases, and the junction held 6 bases outside the gene matches. CDR3 length: 14 residues. CDR3 nucleotide sequence: TGCGCCAGCAGCTTAAGGACAGGCGGTAATGAGCAGTTCTTC. Translated: CASSLRTGGNEQFF.

This clone was seen just once. This chain joins TRBV5-1 and TRBJ2-1, with 13 bases identical to TRBD2. Germline loops: CDR1 SGHRS, CDR2 YFSETQ. The CDR3 spans 15 residues. V was clipped by 4 bases and J by 10 bases; unmatched bases: 8. In DNA form, the CDR3 reads TGCGCCAGCAGCCTTACTAGCGGGGGGGCCGAAGAGCAGTTCTTC. Encoded protein: CASSLTSGGAEEQFF.

V gene TRBV6-5 combines with J gene TRBJ2-1, with D perhaps matching TRBD1 (5 bases). CDR1 and CDR2 (germline): MNHEY, SVGAGI. The V end lost 5 bases, the J end lost 0 bases, and 11 bases lay between the germline ends. The CDR3 is 15 amino acids. The CDR3 loop reads CASSRGSSSYNEQFF. The CDR3 coding sequence is TGTGCCAGCAGTAGGGGAAGCAGCTCCTACAATGAGCAGTTCTTC.

This rearrangement joins TRBV2 to TRBJ2-5; the match to TRBD2 covers 9 bases. The CDR3 is made up of 14 amino acids. Looked up from germline, CDR1 is SNHLY and CDR2 is FYNNEI. With V trimmed by 10 bases and J by 5 bases, 11 bases remained unmatched. The CDR3 reads CATPTLAGRETQYF. The CDR3 DNA reads TGTGCCACCCCAACCCTAGCGGGGCGGGAGACCCAGTACTTC.

V and J are TRBV15 and TRBJ2-3; 7 nucleotides match TRBD1. The V and J ends lost 5 bases and 3 bases, in that order; junction bases with no gene match: 8. This CDR3 spans 15 amino acids. CDR1 LNHNV and CDR2 YYDKDF come from the germline V gene (reference sequence). CDR3 bases: TGTGCCACCAGCCGAAAGACAGGGAGAACAGATACGCAGTATTTT. Translation: CATSRKTGRTDTQYF.

The chain couples TRBV9 to TRBJ1-1, with D tentatively TRBD1 (6 bases). Trimming cost V 4 bases and J 10 bases, with 17 bases left between them. The CDR3 sequence is 13 residues long. Germline CDR1 SGDLS, CDR2 YYNGEE. CDR3 nucleotides: TGTGCCAGCAGCCAGCGTATTGCGACAGGAGCTTTCTTT. The encoded protein is CASSQRIATGAFF.

The rearrangement joins TRBV18 to TRBJ2-4, with D perhaps matching TRBD1 (6 bases). Trimming pared 3 bases from V and 1 base from J, leaving 13 bases between. The germline CDR1 and CDR2 sequences are KGHSH and LQKENI. This CDR3 comprises 16 residues. DNA of the CDR3: TGTGCCAGCTCACCCACAGGGTGGGAGGCCAAAAACATTCAGTACTTC. It is translated as CASSPTGWEAKNIQYF.

This chain connects TRBV3-1 (or the pseudogene TRBV3-2) to TRBJ1-2, with D unclear. This CDR3 comprises 12 residues. Trimming pared 4 bases from V and 5 bases from J, leaving 8 bases between. Per germline, CDR1 LGHDT and CDR2 YNNKEL (reference sequence). CDR3 protein: CASSRTGYGYTF. The CDR3 coding sequence is TGTGCCAGCAGCCGAACGGGGTATGGCTACACCTTC.

V gene TRBV6-1 combines with J gene TRBJ1-2; TRBD1 agrees at 7 bases. The germline CDR1 and CDR2 sequences are MNHNS and SASEGT. Germline trimming cut 1 base from V and 5 bases from J; bases unmatched to any gene: 10. The CDR3 spans 16 residues. CDR3 in DNA: TGTGCCAGCAGTGAAGTTTCCGGGACAGCTCGTTATGGCTACACCTTC. This encodes CASSEVSGTARYGYTF.

J is TRBJ1-4 and V is TRBV19, with 9 bases fitting TRBD1. The trim removed 6 bases at V and 10 bases at J, leaving 12 bases unmatched. Germline CDR1 reads LNHDA; CDR2 reads SQIVND (reference sequence). The CDR3 has 15 residues. CDR3 nucleotide sequence: TGTGCCAGTAGACGGACAGGGGAGGGATTAGTAAAACTGTTTTTT. It codes for CASRRTGEGLVKLFF.

This chain links TRBV6-5 with TRBJ2-5; 7 nucleotides agree with TRBD2. Germline V gene lookup returns CDR1 MNHEY and CDR2 SVGAGI. With V trimmed by 7 bases and J by 2 bases, 7 bases remained unmatched. CDR3 size: 14 residues. The CDR3 loop is CASKDGREQETQYF. The CDR3 DNA reads TGTGCCAGCAAAGACGGGCGGGAGCAAGAGACCCAGTACTTC.

This chain joins TRBV5-6 and TRBJ1-4; TRBD1 matches 8 bases. The CDR3 is 14 residues long. The trim removed 4 bases at V and 5 bases at J, leaving 4 bases unmatched. Germline V CDR1 and CDR2: SGHDT, YYEEEE. The CDR3 DNA follows: TGTGCCAGCAGCCTACGGACAGGGAATGAAAAACTGTTTTTT. It codes for CASSLRTGNEKLFF.

The V gene is TRBV5-1, the J gene TRBJ2-7; D perhaps matches TRBD1 (6 bases). The ends were cut back, 4 bases at V and 3 bases at J, with 8 bases in the middle. CDR3 length: 12 amino acids. The germline V gene has CDR1 SGHRS and CDR2 YFSETQ. The CDR3 region is CASSTDSYEQYF. The CDR3, as DNA: TGCGCCAGCAGCACGGACAGCTACGAGCAGTACTTC.